A single sample is the source of the 9 T cell receptor beta chains below, sequenced in a study of CD8 T cells in ankylosing spondylitis. One entry per CDR3 protein, called by TCRdb with MiXCR from the 5' RACE reads. Among a few hundred thousand distinct CDR3 sequences listed, less than 25% were seen once. The specimen was blood, either unsorted or a sorted T cell fraction (not recorded which). The receptor source for this set is a female donor with ankylosing spondylitis or in good health (not recorded which).

This clonotype has at least ten counts. The chain has TRBV12-3 or TRBV12-4 and TRBJ2-1; maybe TRBD1 (6 bases). The V end was cut by 6 bases, the J end by 0 bases, with 9 bases between. This CDR3 contains 14 residues. CDR3 residues: CASRGAYSYNEQFF. The CDR3 DNA reads as TGTGCCAGCAGGGGGGCGTACTCCTACAATGAGCAGTTCTTC.

In its sample, this clonotype was seen many times. The V gene is TRBV5-1, the J gene TRBJ2-5; 8 nucleotides line up with TRBD2. The germline CDR1 and CDR2 sequences are SGHRS and YFSETQ. The CDR3 totals 12 residues. V trimming: 7 bases; J trimming: 5 bases; junction bases outside the gene matches: 4. The CDR3 protein is CASGPGGETQYF. Here the CDR3 DNA reads TGCGCCAGCGGCCCGGGAGGGGAGACCCAGTACTTC.

This clonotype came up many times. The chain carries TRBV20-1 and TRBJ2-3; 16 bases match TRBD2. V lost 5 bases to trimming and J lost 0 bases; unmatched junction nucleotides: 8. CDR3 size: 18 residues. Germline V CDR1 and CDR2: DFQATT, SNEGSKA (reference sequence). CDR3 residues: CSAPLGTSGRASTDTQYF. The CDR3 DNA follows: TGCAGTGCTCCGCTTGGGACTAGCGGGAGGGCTAGCACAGATACGCAGTATTTT.

V is TRBV20-1 and J is TRBJ2-1, with 8 bases identical to TRBD2. Germline lookup yields CDR1 DFQATT and CDR2 SNEGSKA (reference sequence). The CDR3 is made up of 15 amino acids. V was pared by 1 base and J by 3 bases, with 5 bases of the junction left unmatched. CDR3 residues: CSARVPSGYYNEQFF. CDR3 in DNA: TGCAGTGCTAGAGTGCCTAGCGGGTACTACAATGAGCAGTTCTTC.

In its sample, this clonotype was seen a few times. The rearrangement links TRBV20-1 to TRBJ1-4; D ambiguous. The CDR3 has 15 amino acids. Between the trimmed V and J ends, which lost 0 bases and 3 bases, there was a span of 11 bases. Germline CDR1 and CDR2: DFQATT and SNEGSKA (reference sequence). CDR3 protein: CSARDVRVSNEKLFF. The CDR3 nucleotides read TGCAGTGCTAGAGATGTAAGGGTTTCTAATGAAAAACTGTTTTTT.

This chain joins TRBV6-1 and TRBJ2-3, with 7 bases matching TRBD2. CDR1 and CDR2 from the germline V gene are MNHNS and SASEGT. The CDR3 covers 17 residues. With 7 bases clipped from V and 3 bases from J, the junction kept 16 bases outside the gene matches. The CDR3 region is CASTNLAGRANTDTQYF. For the CDR3, the DNA is TGTGCCAGCACAAACCTTGCGGGGAGGGCCAATACAGATACGCAGTATTTT.

The V call is TRBV29-1, the J call TRBJ2-1; a possible D gene is TRBD2 (6 bases). CDR1 and CDR2 from the germline V gene are SQVTM and ANQGSEA. This CDR3 is 13 amino acids long. V was shortened by 4 bases and J by 5 bases, with 12 bases between the two germline ends. In nucleotides, the CDR3 is TGCAGCGTTGGAAGTTGGGGGGACAATGAGCAGTTCTTC. Protein sequence: CSVGSWGDNEQFF.

This rearrangement joins TRBV9 to TRBJ2-1; a weak D match, TRBD2 (7 bases). CDR1 is SGDLS and CDR2 is YYNGEE in the germline V gene. The CDR3 has 15 amino acids. The germline V and J ends were trimmed by 0 bases and 7 bases, with 14 bases remaining between them. For the CDR3, the DNA is TGTGCCAGCAGCGTAGAGGGGGGGTCAGCTAATGAGCAGTTCTTC. It translates to CASSVEGGSANEQFF.

This clonotype was observed a handful of times. CDR3 bases: TGTGCCAGCAGTTACTCGAGGCGGGTTAAAGATACGCAGTATTTT. It specifies CASSYSRRVKDTQYF. The V and J genes are TRBV6-2 or TRBV6-3 and TRBJ2-3, with D perhaps TRBD2 (5 bases). Germline V lookup: CDR1 MNHEY, CDR2 SVGEGT. V was clipped by 0 bases and J by 5 bases, with 12 bases between them. The CDR3 loop spans 15 amino acids.